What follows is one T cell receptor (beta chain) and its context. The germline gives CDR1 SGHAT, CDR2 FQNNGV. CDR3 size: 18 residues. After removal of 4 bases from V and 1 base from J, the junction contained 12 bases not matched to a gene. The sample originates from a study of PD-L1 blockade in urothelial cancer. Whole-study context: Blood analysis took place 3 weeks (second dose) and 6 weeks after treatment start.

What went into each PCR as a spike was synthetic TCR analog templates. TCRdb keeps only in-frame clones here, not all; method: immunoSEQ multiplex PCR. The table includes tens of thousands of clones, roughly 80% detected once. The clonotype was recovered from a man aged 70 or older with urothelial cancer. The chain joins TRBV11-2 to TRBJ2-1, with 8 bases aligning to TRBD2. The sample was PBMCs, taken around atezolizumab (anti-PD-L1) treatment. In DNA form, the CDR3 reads TGTGCCAGCAGCTCTCCGCCCTCACTAGCGGCATCCTACAATGAGCAGTTCTTC. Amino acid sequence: CASSSPPSLAASYNEQFF.